A single sample gave rise to the 18 T cell receptor beta chains below, sequenced in a study of graft-versus-host responses after intestinal transplantation. Using immunoSEQ multiplex PCR, the repertoire was profiled, and TCRdb retains in-frame clones only, with some absent. The sample carries around 100,000 clones, 90% to 95% recorded once. Antigens for these TCRs are unknown. Sequenced material: unstimulated CD8+ T cells sorted from spleen or lymph node cells, taken before transplant. The receptors stem from a human donor who was the organ donor for an intestinal transplant.

V gene TRBV29-1 combines with J gene TRBJ1-2; D is ambiguous. Trimming left V 0 bases short and J 2 bases short, with 13 bases between. There are 15 residues in the CDR3. Germline V gives CDR1 SQVTM, CDR2 ANQGSEA. CDR3 residues: CSVEDQRKPNYGYTF. Here the CDR3 DNA reads TGCAGCGTTGAAGATCAACGAAAGCCCAACTATGGCTACACCTTC.

This rearrangement joins TRBV6-5 to TRBJ1-5; D gene uncertain. Trimming stripped 5 bases from V and 3 bases from J, with 5 bases between. CDR1 is MNHEY, CDR2 SVGAGI, per germline. The CDR3 consists of 12 residues. The CDR3 sequence: CASSEVNQPQHF. The CDR3, as DNA: TGTGCCAGCAGTGAAGTCAATCAGCCCCAGCATTTT.

V and J are TRBV2 and TRBJ1-1; 8 positions match TRBD1. Trimming cost V 6 bases and J 2 bases; bases outside gene matches: 5. The CDR3 is 14 residues long. Per the germline V gene, CDR1 is SNHLY and CDR2 is FYNNEI. The CDR3 reads CASRLGQGNTEAFF. The CDR3 coding sequence is TGTGCCAGCAGGCTAGGACAGGGTAACACTGAAGCTTTCTTT. Filled out from reference TRBV2 and TRBJ1-1, the complete variable domain reads EPEVTQTPSHQVTQMGQEVILRCVPISNHLYFYWYRQILGQKVEFLVSFYNNEISEKSEIFDDQFSVERPDGSNFTLKIRSTKLEDSAMYFCASRLGQGNTEAFFGQGTRLTVV.

The chain combines TRBV29-1 with TRBJ1-1, with a weak D call TRBD1 (5 bases). V was trimmed by 4 bases and J by 5 bases, leaving 11 bases between them. Germline CDR1 is SQVTM and CDR2 is ANQGSEA. This CDR3 is 12 amino acids long. The CDR3 protein is CSVVSRETEAFF. CDR3 nucleotide sequence: TGCAGCGTTGTCTCCAGGGAAACTGAAGCTTTCTTT.

The V gene is TRBV7-8, the J gene TRBJ2-3; D is perhaps TRBD2 (5 bases). The CDR3 spans 16 residues. With 5 bases removed from V and 0 bases from J, the gap between germline ends came to 15 bases. Germline V gives CDR1 SGHVS, CDR2 FQNEAQ. In DNA, the CDR3 is TGTGCCAGCAGCATAGGCGGGTTCCCTAGCACAGATACGCAGTATTTT. Amino acids: CASSIGGFPSTDTQYF. Complete variable domain (other parts from reference TRBV7-8 and TRBJ2-3): GAGVSQSPRYKVAKRGQDVALRCDPISGHVSLFWYQQALGQGPEFLTYFQNEAQLDKSGLPSDRFFAERPEGSVSTLKIQRTQQEDSAVYLCASSIGGFPSTDTQYFGPGTRLTVL.

The CDR3 loop reads CASRPRSGTEAFF. The CDR3 region has the DNA TGTGCCAGCAGACCTCGGTCTGGCACTGAAGCTTTCTTT. The rearrangement joins TRBV14 to TRBJ1-1; D remains unclear. The V gene's germline CDR1 is SGHDN and CDR2 FVKESK. This CDR3 spans 13 amino acids. Trimming stripped 6 bases from V and 4 bases from J, with 12 bases between.

The chain links TRBV7-2 to TRBJ1-2, with D unresolved. Germline V CDR1 and CDR2: SGHTA, FQGNSA. The CDR3 length is 12 residues. V dropped 3 bases and J dropped 4 bases, with 6 bases sitting between them. The CDR3 DNA is TGTGCCAGCAGCTTGTGGAGCTATGGCTACACCTTC. This codes for CASSLWSYGYTF.

This sequence joins TRBV11-2 and TRBJ2-1; D unclear. Germline CDR1 is SGHAT and CDR2 is FQNNGV. The V and J ends lost 1 base and 0 bases respectively, with 13 bases between them. The CDR3 runs 17 residues. The CDR3 nucleotides read TGTGCCAGCAGCTTAGTGAACTTTCTAAGCTCCTACAATGAGCAGTTCTTC. Encoded protein: CASSLVNFLSSYNEQFF.

The chain is built from TRBV4-1 and TRBJ2-5, with D unclear. Germline CDR1 reads MGHRA; CDR2 reads YSYEKL. CDR3 length: 14 residues. V lost 0 bases, J lost 5 bases, and 10 bases lay in between. The DNA of the CDR3 is TGCGCCAGCAGCCAAGAGACCCCATGGGAGACCCAGTACTTC. This translates into CASSQETPWETQYF.

The chain couples TRBV4-1 to TRBJ2-1; 9 bases map to TRBD2. The CDR3 has 16 residues. Germline-derived CDR1 and CDR2 are MGHRA and YSYEKL. V shed 4 bases, J shed 5 bases, and the junction held 9 bases outside the gene matches. Written as DNA, the CDR3 is TGCGCCAGCAGCCTTAAGGCTGGACTAGCGAACAATGAGCAGTTCTTC. It is translated as CASSLKAGLANNEQFF.

Of note for this clone: No DNA is shown, since the ends of the CDR3 on it are uncertain; the CDR3 is the one TCRdb lists. The V call is TRBV6-1, the J call TRBJ1-4. With termini counted, the CDR3 has 16 amino acids. Germline CDR1 is MNHNS and CDR2 is SASEGT. CDR3 in amino acids: CASSEDFRGRLEKLFF.

This sequence joins TRBV29-1 and TRBJ2-7; weak D call: TRBD1 (6 bases). CDR3 length equals 14 residues. V was shortened by 0 bases and J by 2 bases, with 11 bases between the two germline ends. Germline V CDR1 and CDR2: SQVTM, ANQGSEA. This CDR3 reads CSVEDRGDTYEQYF. The DNA for the CDR3 is TGCAGCGTTGAAGATCGAGGGGACACCTACGAGCAGTACTTC.

This rearrangement joins TRBV5-1 to TRBJ2-7; 11 nucleotides align to TRBD1. Germline V gene data show CDR1 as SGHRS and CDR2 as YFSETQ. This CDR3 has 14 residues. V was clipped by 4 bases and J by 4 bases; unmatched bases: 4. The CDR3, as DNA: TGCGCCAGCAGCCTCCGGGACAGGGGGTACGAGCAGTACTTC. Translation: CASSLRDRGYEQYF. Using reference TRBV5-1 and TRBJ2-7 for the parts outside the CDR3, the full variable domain is KAGVTQTPRYLIKTRGQQVTLSCSPISGHRSVSWYQQTPGQGLQFLFEYFSETQRNKGNFPGRFSGRQFSNSRSEMNVSTLELGDSALYLCASSLRDRGYEQYFGPGTRLTVT.

The rearrangement links TRBV4-1 to TRBJ2-5; the D gene is possibly TRBD2 (5 bases). CDR3 length equals 14 residues. The germline gives CDR1 MGHRA, CDR2 YSYEKL. Trimming left V 0 bases short and J 7 bases short, with 12 bases between. CDR3 nucleotide sequence: TGCGCCAGCAGCCAAGAACCTCCAGCGGCGACCCAGTACTTC. This encodes CASSQEPPAATQYF.

The gene calls are TRBV6-5 and TRBJ2-1; TRBD2 matches at 11 bases. Germline V gives CDR1 MNHEY, CDR2 SVGAGI. There are 14 residues in the CDR3. V dropped 6 bases and J dropped 10; count of bases not matched to a gene: 8. CDR3 coding DNA: TGTGCCAGCAGCCCACTAGCGGGAGTTAGAGAGCAGTTCTTC. Protein product: CASSPLAGVREQFF.

The sample holds one count of this clone. The J gene is TRBJ2-3, the V gene TRBV29-1; tentative D call: TRBD1 (5 bases). Trimming removed 4 bases from V and 2 bases from J, with 10 bases in between. CDR1 is SQVTM and CDR2 is ANQGSEA in the germline V gene. CDR3 length: 13 residues. The CDR3 here is CSVAPDNTDTQYF. The DNA for the CDR3 is TGCAGCGTTGCCCCGGACAACACAGATACGCAGTATTTT.

The chain joins TRBV30 to TRBJ1-1; D possibly corresponds to TRBD1 (5 bases). This CDR3 is built from 13 residues. Deletions cut 0 bases from V and 5 bases from J, with 10 bases between. The V gene's germline CDR1 is GTSNPN and CDR2 SVGIG (reference sequence). The CDR3 reads CAWSVLGETEAFF. As DNA, the CDR3 is TGTGCCTGGAGTGTACTGGGGGAGACTGAAGCTTTCTTT.

The chain combines TRBV7-9 with TRBJ2-7, with D perhaps given as TRBD1 or TRBD2 (5 bases each). Trimming cost V 3 bases and J 7 bases, with 16 bases left between them. Per germline, CDR1 SEHNR and CDR2 FQNEAQ (reference sequence). CDR3 size: 14 residues. This chain's CDR3 is CASSLVGASGEQYF. As DNA, the CDR3 is TGTGCCAGCAGCTTGGTTGGGGCTTCGGGGGAGCAGTACTTC.